This T cell receptor (beta chain) was identified during a study of early T cells in non-severe SARS-CoV-2 infection. Study context: It was bulk RNA from unsorted whole blood that was sequenced, and the chains were unpaired. Findings and limits, study-wide: Anti-spike CD8 specificities were favored by VDJdb matching, whose results missed private and CD4 specificities.

The CDR3 contains 17 residues. Trimming pared 0 bases from V and 7 bases from J, leaving 19 bases between. CDR1 is LNHDA, CDR2 SQIVND, per germline (reference sequence). The sample holds many counts of this clonotype. Its matching antigen is unknown. Individual cDNA molecules were tagged with unique molecular identifiers. One entry per CDR3 protein results from TCRdb running MiXCR on the 5' RACE reads. The data contain fewer than 70,000 distinct CDR3 sequences, 3.5% to 6% of them seen just once; the ten biggest clones take up 3.6%. V and J are TRBV19 and TRBJ2-4, with D possibly being TRBD2 (5 bases). Here the sequenced sample was whole blood, taken at baseline. The receptor's source is an adult who was a healthcare worker with PCR-confirmed SARS-CoV-2 infection or an uninfected control (not recorded which). The donor label of this sample is uncertain. The CDR3 reads CASSIDRGRAIVNIQYF. CDR3 DNA: TGTGCCAGTAGTATAGATCGGGGAAGAGCTATCGTGAACATTCAGTACTTC.